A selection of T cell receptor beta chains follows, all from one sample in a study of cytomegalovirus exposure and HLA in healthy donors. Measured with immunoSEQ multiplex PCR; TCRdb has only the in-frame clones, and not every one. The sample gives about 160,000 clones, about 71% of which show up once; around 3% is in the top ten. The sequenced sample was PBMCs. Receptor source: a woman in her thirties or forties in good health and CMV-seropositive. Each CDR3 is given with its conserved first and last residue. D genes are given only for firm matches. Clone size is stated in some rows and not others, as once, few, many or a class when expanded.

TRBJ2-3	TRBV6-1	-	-	CASLAGGTDTQYF	TGTGCCAGCCTAGCAGGAGGCACAGATACGCAGTATTTT
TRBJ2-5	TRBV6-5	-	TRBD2	CASSGGLAVRETQYF	TGTGCCAGCAGTGGGGGACTAGCGGTTCGGGAGACCCAGTACTTC
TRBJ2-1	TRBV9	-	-	CASSVAFTNQYNEQFF	TGTGCCAGCAGCGTAGCTTTTACTAACCAGTACAATGAGCAGTTCTTC
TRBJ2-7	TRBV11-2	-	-	CASSLETGGLYEQYF	TGTGCCAGCAGCTTAGAGACAGGAGGCCTCTACGAGCAGTACTTC
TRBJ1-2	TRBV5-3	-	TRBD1	CARRPDRRYGYPF	TGTGCCAGAAGACCGGACAGGAGGTATGGCTACCCCTTC
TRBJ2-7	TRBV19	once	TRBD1	CASSTQGANYEQYF	TGTGCCAGTAGTACCCAGGGGGCGAATTACGAGCAGTACTTC
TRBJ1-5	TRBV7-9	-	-	CASSLAEYSNQPQHF	TGTGCCAGCAGCTTAGCGGAGTATAGCAATCAGCCCCAGCATTTT
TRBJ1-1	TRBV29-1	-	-	CSVTGTGRSEAFF	TGCAGCGTGACCGGGACGGGGAGGTCTGAAGCTTTCTTT
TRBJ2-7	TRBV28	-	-	CASSFQQAHEQYF	TGTGCCAGCAGTTTTCAGCAGGCCCACGAGCAGTACTTC
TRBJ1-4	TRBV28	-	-	CASSSAAEKLFF	TGTGCCAGCAGCTCGGCGGCTGAAAAACTGTTTTTT
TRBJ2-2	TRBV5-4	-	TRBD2	CASRPGLATGELFF	TGTGCCAGCAGGCCGGGACTAGCGACCGGGGAGCTGTTTTTT
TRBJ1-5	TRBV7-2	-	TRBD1	CASSLNRGGNQPQHF	TGTGCCAGCAGCCTAAACAGGGGTGGCAATCAGCCCCAGCATTTT
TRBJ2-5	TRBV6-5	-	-	CASLVAGALETQYF	TGTGCCAGCCTGGTGGCGGGGGCCCTTGAGACCCAGTACTTC
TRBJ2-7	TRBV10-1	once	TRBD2	CASSESWTRTYEQYF	TGCGCCAGCAGTGAGTCATGGACTAGAACCTACGAGCAGTACTTC
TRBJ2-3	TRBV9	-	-	CASSALLSTDTQYF	TGTGCCAGCAGCGCCCTGTTGAGCACAGATACGCAGTATTTT
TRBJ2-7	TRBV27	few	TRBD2	CASSSPSGRAVYEQYF	TGTGCCAGCAGTTCCCCTAGCGGGAGGGCCGTTTACGAGCAGTACTTC
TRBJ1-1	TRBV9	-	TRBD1	CASSVARTGHNTEAFF	TGTGCCAGCAGCGTAGCCCGGACAGGGCACAACACTGAAGCTTTCTTT
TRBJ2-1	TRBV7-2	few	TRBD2	CASSLGGSWYNEQFF	TGTGCCAGCAGCTTAGGCGGGAGTTGGTACAATGAGCAGTTCTTC